This TCR beta chain was sequenced in a study of vaccination and CD4 T cells after COVID-19. The wider study: Participants got two doses of BNT162b2 or mRNA-1273 vaccine. Post-COVID sampling occurred a median approximately 100 days after diagnosis (range 35 to 161). The study sampled a few convalescent patients at day 14 and again at days 161 to 241 post-vaccination. Cellular stimulation was performed using overlapping spike peptides derived from SARS-CoV-2, HCoV-NL63, HCoV-OC43 and HCoV-229E.

The Oncomine TCR Beta short-read assay generated sequence data from the DNA of cultured CD4+ T cells. TCRdb re-derived calls from the PCR reads in MiXCR, one entry per CDR3 protein. Of roughly 15,000 distinct CDR3 sequences listed, over 40% are singletons. Time point reported: late sampling 161 to 241 days after vaccination in three convalescent patients. Treatment here: roughly ten-day PBMC culture with coronavirus spike peptide pools or control peptides (ViraFEST assay). As to this clonotype: The antigen is unknown.

The V gene's germline CDR1 is SGHVS and CDR2 FQNEAQ. The J segment lost 5 bases and the V segment lost 1 base, leaving 7 bases of the junction unmatched. The CDR3 sequence is 15 residues long. J is TRBJ2-5 and V is TRBV7-8; TRBD2 matches 7 bases. Sequenced here: CD4+ T cells from blood, cultured in vitro, sampled about 7 months after SARS-CoV-2 vaccination. This receptor was identified in a human donor who had recovered from COVID-19. The CDR3 loop reads CASSLVTGGRETQYF. As DNA, the CDR3 is TGTGCCAGCAGCTTAGTTACGGGAGGTCGGGAGACCCAGTACTTC.